Sequencing of this T cell receptor beta chain was carried out in a study of T cells in Graves' hyperthyroidism and ophthalmopathy. Amplified TCR beta CDR3 regions came from RNA transcripts. HTBI primers were employed in a first-round RT-PCR of the TCR CDR3. TCRdb used MiXCR to reprocess the multiplex PCR reads, holding one entry per CDR3 protein. Among 500,000 to 600,000 distinct CDR3 sequences listed, 15% to 20% were seen once. Whole-study findings and limits: In validation, the model predicted ophthalmopathy. These predictions came a median about 6.2 months before onset. Clonotypes that were expanded in thyroid above 0.001 mostly appeared in blood too. Through a model of 13 V-J features, ophthalmopathy was separated from stable hyperthyroidism.

Per germline, CDR1 LGHNA and CDR2 YNFKEQ. The CDR3 runs 16 residues. V was shortened by 0 bases and J by 0 bases, with 11 bases between the two germline ends. Diagnoses were made from clinical symptoms, serum measures (thyroxine and TRAb), thyroid ultrasound and orbital computed tomography. In regard to this clonotype: Its antigen is unidentified.

Sequenced material: blood. The chain recombines TRBV4-2 with TRBJ1-2; possible D gene TRBD1, 6 bases. This receptor was obtained from a man in his forties or fifties with Graves' ophthalmopathy. The CDR3 DNA is TGTGCCAGCAGCCAAGAAGGGGGGTCATCTAACTATGGCTACACCTTC. It specifies CASSQEGGSSNYGYTF.